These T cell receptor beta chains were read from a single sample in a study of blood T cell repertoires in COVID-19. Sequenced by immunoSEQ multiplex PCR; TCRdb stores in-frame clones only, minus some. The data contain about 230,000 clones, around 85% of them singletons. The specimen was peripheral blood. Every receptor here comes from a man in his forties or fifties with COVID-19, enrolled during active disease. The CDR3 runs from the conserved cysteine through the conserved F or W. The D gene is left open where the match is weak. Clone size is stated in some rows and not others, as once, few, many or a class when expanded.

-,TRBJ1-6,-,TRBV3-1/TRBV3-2,TGTGCCAGCAGCCAAGATTTCGTTGGGGGCGCCTATAATTCACCCCTCCACTTT,CASSQDFVGGAYNSPLHF
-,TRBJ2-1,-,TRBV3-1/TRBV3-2,TGTGCCAGCAGCCAAGTGACTAGTGATGAGCAGTTCTTC,CASSQVTSDEQFF
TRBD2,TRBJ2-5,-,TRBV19,TGTGCCAGTAGGACCAGACTAGCGGGACTCGAAGAGACCCAGTACTTC,CASRTRLAGLEETQYF
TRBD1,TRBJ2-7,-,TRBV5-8,TGTGCCAGCAGCTTGGAAGGACAGGGCTACGACGAGCAGTACTTC,CASSLEGQGYDEQYF
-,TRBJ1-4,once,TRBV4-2,TGTGCCAGCAGCCAAGAGGCAAAACTGTTTTTT,CASSQEAKLFF
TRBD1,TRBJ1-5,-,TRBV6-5,TGTGCCAGCAGGCCGGGGACAGTCAATCAGCCCCAGCATTTT,CASRPGTVNQPQHF
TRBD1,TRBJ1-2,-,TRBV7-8,TGTGCCAGCAGCTTAGGACAGGGGGTTTATGGCTACACCTTC,CASSLGQGVYGYTF
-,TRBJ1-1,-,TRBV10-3,TGTGCCTCGGCGGGGGGGAACACTGAAGCTTTCTTT,CASAGGNTEAFF
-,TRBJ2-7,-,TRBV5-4,TGTGCCAGCAGCTTGAAGGGGAGCGGGCGGGACGAGCAGTACTTC,CASSLKGSGRDEQYF
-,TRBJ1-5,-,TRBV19,TGTGCCAGTAGCCCCCTGCGGGGGACGGGGGGGAATCAGCCCCAGCATTTT,CASSPLRGTGGNQPQHF
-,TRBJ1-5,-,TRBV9,TGTGCCAGCAGCGTAGCCGACAGTTATCAGCCCCAGCATTTT,CASSVADSYQPQHF
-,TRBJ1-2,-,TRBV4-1,TGCGCCAGCAGCCAAGACCCCCCTACGGTGGGCTACACCTTC,CASSQDPPTVGYTF
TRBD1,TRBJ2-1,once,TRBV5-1,TGCGCCAGCAGCTTGTGGACAGGGGCGCGAAATGAGCAGTTCTTC,CASSLWTGARNEQFF
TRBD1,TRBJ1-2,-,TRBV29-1,TGCAGCGTGGGACAGGGGGTGAACTATGGCTACACCTTC,CSVGQGVNYGYTF
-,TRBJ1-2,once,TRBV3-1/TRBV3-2,TGTGCCAGCAGCCAAGGCCAGGGAAAATATGGCTACACCTTC,CASSQGQGKYGYTF
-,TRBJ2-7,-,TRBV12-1,TGTGCCAGCAGCCAAGGACTAGCGTTGGAGCAGTACTTC,CASSQGLALEQYF
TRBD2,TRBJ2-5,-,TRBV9,TGTGCCAGCAGCGCTAGCGGGGCGCAAGAGACCCAGTACTTC,CASSASGAQETQYF
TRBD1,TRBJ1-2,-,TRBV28,TGTGCTTTGGCGTCCCGGGACAGGGGGCGATATGGCTACACCTTC,CALASRDRGRYGYTF
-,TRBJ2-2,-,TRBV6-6,TGTGCCAGTATCGACAGGACAGACACCGGGGAGCTGTTTTTT,CASIDRTDTGELFF
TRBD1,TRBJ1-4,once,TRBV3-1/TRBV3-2,TGTGCCAGCAGCCCTCCCGGACAGGGGAAACTGTTTTTT,CASSPPGQGKLFF
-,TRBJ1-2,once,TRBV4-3,TGCGCCAGCAGCCAAGTAAGCGCAGGGTCAGGGAGCTACACCTTC,CASSQVSAGSGSYTF
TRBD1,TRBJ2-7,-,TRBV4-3,TGCGCCAGCAGCCAAGGATGGGGGACAGACTACGAGCAGTACTTC,CASSQGWGTDYEQYF
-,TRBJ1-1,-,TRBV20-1,TGCAGTGCTCCCTTGAACACTGAAGCTTTCTTT,CSAPLNTEAFF
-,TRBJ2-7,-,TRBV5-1,TGCGCCAGCAGCTTGGATCCCAGTACCTACGAGCAGTACTTC,CASSLDPSTYEQYF
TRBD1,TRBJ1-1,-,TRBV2,TGTGCCAGCAGTGAATTGGGGGGGACAGGGGAATTCACTGAAGCTTTCTTT,CASSELGGTGEFTEAFF
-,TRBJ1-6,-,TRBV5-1,TGCGCCAGCAGCTCGACAGATAATTCACCCCTCCACTTT,CASSSTDNSPLHF
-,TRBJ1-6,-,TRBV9,TGTGCCAGCAGCGAGCCCGGACAGCATAATTCACCCCTCCACTTT,CASSEPGQHNSPLHF
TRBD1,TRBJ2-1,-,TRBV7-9,TGTGCCAGCAGCTTCCGGGACAGCAATGAGCAGTTCTTC,CASSFRDSNEQFF
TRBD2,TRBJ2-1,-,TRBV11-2,TGTGCCAGCAGCTTAGCGGGACTAGCGGACAATGAGCAGTTCTTC,CASSLAGLADNEQFF
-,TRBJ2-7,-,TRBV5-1,TGCGCCAGCAGCTTGGCTTCAGAAAGCGGGGAGCAGTACTTC,CASSLASESGEQYF
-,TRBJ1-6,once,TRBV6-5,TGTGCCAGCACCCTAGGGGCGGATTCACCCCTCCACTTT,CASTLGADSPLHF
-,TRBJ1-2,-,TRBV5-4,TGTGCCAGCAGCGGGAAGACTCAGGGAAGCGGGGGCTACACCTTC,CASSGKTQGSGGYTF
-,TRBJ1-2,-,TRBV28,TGTGCCAGCAGTTTCGACAGAACCCAGGATGGCTACACCTTC,CASSFDRTQDGYTF
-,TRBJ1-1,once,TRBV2,TGTGCCAGCACCCTGATCAGACAGAAGAACACTGAAGCTTTCTTT,CASTLIRQKNTEAFF
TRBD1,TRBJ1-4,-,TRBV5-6,TGTGCCAGCAGCTTGGCCCGGGACAGGGGGCGCGGAACTAATGAAAAACTGTTTTTT,CASSLARDRGRGTNEKLFF
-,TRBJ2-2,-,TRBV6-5,TGTGCCAGCAGTTACGGGGCCGCAGGGGTCTTGGGGGAGCTGTTTTTT,CASSYGAAGVLGELFF
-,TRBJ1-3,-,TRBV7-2,TGTGCCAGCAGCTTAGGAGGGTCTGGAAACACCATATATTTT,CASSLGGSGNTIYF
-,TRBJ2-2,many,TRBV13,TGTGCCAGCAGCTTCGTTGCCGGGGAGCTGTTTTTT,CASSFVAGELFF
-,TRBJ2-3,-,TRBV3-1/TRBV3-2,TGTGCCAGCAGACGCCGCGGCGACAGGTGGGGCACAGATACGCAGTATTTT,CASRRRGDRWGTDTQYF
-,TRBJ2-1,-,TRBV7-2,TGTGCCAGCAGCTTAGCGGGGGGTGGGAATGAGCAGTTCTTC,CASSLAGGGNEQFF
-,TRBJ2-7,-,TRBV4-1,TGCGCCAGCAGCCCTTCGACAGCCCTGGGATACGAGCAGTACTTC,CASSPSTALGYEQYF
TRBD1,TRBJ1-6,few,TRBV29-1,TGCAGCGTTCAGGGGGATGGATCACCCCTCCACTTT,CSVQGDGSPLHF
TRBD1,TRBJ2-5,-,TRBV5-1,TGCGCCAGCAGCGTCCACGGGACAGGGGGAGAGACCCAGTACTTC,CASSVHGTGGETQYF
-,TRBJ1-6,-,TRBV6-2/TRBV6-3,TGTGCCAGCAGTGGACTTGGACAGAGCATTAGATCACCCCTCCACTTT,CASSGLGQSIRSPLHF
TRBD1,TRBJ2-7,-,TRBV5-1,TGCGCCAGCAGCACGTCACCGGGACAGGGTCCCGAGCAGTACTTC,CASSTSPGQGPEQYF
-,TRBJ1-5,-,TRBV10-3,TGTGCCACCGCTCCGGGAGCGATAGCAAATCAGCCCCAGCATTTT,CATAPGAIANQPQHF